One sample yielded the 9 T cell receptor beta chains listed below, sequenced in a study of T cells in Graves' hyperthyroidism and ophthalmopathy. The investigators amplified TCR beta CDR3 regions from RNA transcripts. First-round RT-PCR of the TCR CDR3 relied on the HTBI primer set. Via MiXCR, TCRdb re-called the multiplex PCR reads, giving one row per CDR3 protein. The sample has over 500,000 distinct CDR3 sequences, 15% to 20% seen once. The specimen sequenced was blood. These receptor sequences come from a woman in her twenties or thirties with Graves' ophthalmopathy.

The chain links TRBV19 to TRBJ1-2, with D possibly matching TRBD1 (5 bases). V lost 3 bases to trimming and J lost 6 bases, with 11 bases between them. Per the germline V gene, CDR1 is LNHDA and CDR2 is SQIVND (reference sequence). The CDR3 loop spans 13 amino acids. DNA of the CDR3: TGTGCCAGTAGTATCTCCAGGGTGGATGGCTACACCTTC. Residues: CASSISRVDGYTF.

This clonotype was seen repeatedly, ten times or more. The chain's CDR3 is CASSFSRGGGETQYF. CDR3 in DNA: TGTGCCAGCAGTTTTTCGAGGGGTGGCGGAGAGACCCAGTACTTC. This chain connects TRBV27 to TRBJ2-5, with D possibly called TRBD1 or TRBD2 (5 bases each). CDR1 and CDR2 (germline): MNHEY, SMNVEV (reference sequence). The V end was cut by 3 bases, the J end by 4 bases, with 15 bases between. This CDR3 spans 15 amino acids.

The chain couples TRBV6-1 to TRBJ2-1; D gene ambiguous. CDR1 MNHNS and CDR2 SASEGT come from the germline V gene. The germline V and J ends were trimmed by 8 bases and 7 bases, with 12 bases remaining between them. This CDR3 contains 12 residues. The CDR3 bases are TGTGCCAGCGGGGAAGGCCCGAATGAGCAGTTCTTC. This codes for CASGEGPNEQFF.

This clonotype came up a few times. A read error may be the cause here, since a much bigger clone is one base away. The chain has TRBV28 and TRBJ2-7; TRBD2 matches at 10 bases. After removal of 4 bases from V and 5 bases from J, the junction contained 20 bases not matched to a gene. The CDR3 has 19 residues. In germline, CDR1 is MDHEN, CDR2 SYDVKM. The CDR3 DNA reads TGTGCCAGCAGTTCCCAAGACAGGAGGCGAGGTAGCGGGAGGAACGAGCAGTACTTC. This codes for CASSSQDRRRGSGRNEQYF.

The chain carries TRBV20-1 and TRBJ2-7, with D hard to call. The V and J ends lost 3 bases and 5 bases respectively, with 11 bases between them. The germline V gene encodes CDR1 DFQATT and CDR2 SNEGSKA (reference sequence). The CDR3 covers 12 residues. CDR3 residues: CSASLNHHEQYF. CDR3 bases: TGCAGTGCTAGCTTAAATCACCACGAGCAGTACTTC.

This clonotype was counted at least ten times. The rearrangement uses TRBV6-5 and TRBJ1-6; D possibly corresponds to TRBD1 (5 bases). V was cut by 2 bases and J by 8 bases, with 10 bases left in between. Germline V lookup: CDR1 MNHEY, CDR2 SVGAGI. The CDR3 extends over 14 amino acids. CDR3 residues: CASSYRTGDSPLHF. The CDR3 DNA sequence: TGTGCCAGCAGTTACCGGACGGGGGATTCACCCCTCCACTTT.

In this sample, this clonotype turned up a few times. The junction departs from germline at one end; a sequencing error may be responsible. The chain carries TRBV6-2 or TRBV6-3 and TRBJ2-7, with D possibly being TRBD1 (6 bases). The CDR3 has 15 residues. The germline V gene has CDR1 MNHEY and CDR2 SVGEGT. The CDR3, as DNA: TGTGCCAGCAATTACTCAGACGGGACACAGTACGAGCAGTACTTC. It specifies CASNYSDGTQYEQYF.

Concerning this clonotype: This may be a read error, as it is one base from a much larger clone. The rearrangement joins TRBV28 to TRBJ2-7; D may be TRBD2 (7 bases). V shed 6 bases and J shed 6 bases, with 15 bases lying between them. This CDR3 has 13 residues. Germline V gene data show CDR1 as MDHEN and CDR2 as SYDVKM. The CDR3 DNA follows: TGTGCCAGCAGCTCACGGGGGGCGGGCGAGCAGTACTTC. Protein product: CASSSRGAGEQYF.

This clonotype was seen repeatedly, ten times or more. The gene calls are TRBV3-1 and TRBJ1-1, with D hard to call. CDR1 and CDR2 (germline): LGHDT, YNNKEL (reference sequence). This CDR3 region has 12 residues. V was pared by 3 bases and J by 5 bases, with 7 bases between. The CDR3 sequence is CASSHSRTEAFF. DNA for the CDR3: TGTGCCAGCAGCCATTCCAGGACTGAAGCTTTCTTT.